The TCR beta chain described here comes from a study of response to subunit inactivated influenza vaccine. Study-wide findings and caveats: Authors suggested seasonal influenza vaccinations each recruit few new T cells.

TCRdb analysed the RT-PCR reads with MiXCR anew, one entry per CDR3 protein. The data show 650,000 to 850,000 distinct CDR3 sequences, roughly 13% seen once. CDR1 is SGHRS and CDR2 is YFSETQ in the germline V gene. V was shortened by 4 bases and J by 6 bases, with 14 bases between the two germline ends. This CDR3 comprises 13 residues. This clonotype was observed a handful of times. Its antigen is unknown. The chain recombines TRBV5-1 with TRBJ2-7; tentatively, D is TRBD2 (5 bases). This clonotype originated in a man between 45 and 60 years old who received an inactivated influenza vaccine. The material sequenced was PBMCs from blood, taken 14 to 15 days before vaccination. CDR3 DNA sequence: TGCGCCAGCAGCCGGGAACGGGTGGGCGAGCAGTACTTC. It specifies CASSRERVGEQYF.